This TCR beta chain was recorded in a study of T cells in localized non-small cell lung cancer. Remarks on this clone: Its cognate antigen is unknown.

V lost 3 bases and J lost 10, with 11 bases in between. Germline CDR1 reads SGDLS; CDR2 reads YYNGEE. This CDR3 has 12 amino acids. Generated by immunoSEQ multiplex PCR, the TCRdb table keeps only in-frame clones and is missing some. The sample lists 59,000 or so clones, 90% to 95% occurring once. Study-wide findings and caveats: The study found T cell clonality highest in uninvolved adjacent lung, above tumor.

The sample was peripheral blood, taken before any cancer treatment. This clonotype was sampled from a man between 40 and 70 years old with stage I lung adenocarcinoma. This chain uses TRBV9 with TRBJ2-1; D is perhaps TRBD2 (6 bases). The CDR3 loop reads CASSAGEAEQFF. The CDR3 DNA is TGTGCCAGCAGCGCGGGGGAGGCGGAGCAGTTCTTC.